Listed below are T cell receptor beta chains from one sample, sequenced in a study of blood T cell repertoires in COVID-19. Only in-frame clones appear in the TCRdb table, and some are missing; sequencing was by immunoSEQ multiplex PCR. The sample includes over 25,000 clones, about 88% of them seen just once. The sample was peripheral blood. The receptors stem from a human donor with active COVID-19. The donor label of this sample is uncertain. CDR3s include the opening cysteine and the closing phenylalanine or tryptophan. D genes are given only for firm matches.

TRBV6-5,TRBD1,TRBJ1-4,TGTGCCAGCGGGGACAGGGGAACCCGTGAAAAACTGTTTTTT,CASGDRGTREKLFF
TRBV4-3,-,TRBJ2-5,TGCGCCAGCAGCCCCGAGGGGGGGCGGGGAGAGACCCAGTACTTC,CASSPEGGRGETQYF
TRBV9,TRBD1,TRBJ1-2,TGTGCCAGCAGCTCTCCCTCGGACAGGGTAATAAGTGGCTACACCTTC,CASSSPSDRVISGYTF
TRBV18,TRBD2,TRBJ2-1,TGTGCCAGCTCACCGGTAGCGGGGAATGATCGAGGTGAGCAGTTCTTC,CASSPVAGNDRGEQFF
TRBV7-3,-,TRBJ2-3,TGTGCCAGCAGCGAGGACACAGATACGCAGTATTTT,CASSEDTDTQYF
TRBV29-1,TRBD1,TRBJ2-3,TGCAGCGTTGGACAGGGTCGTAATACGCAGTATTTT,CSVGQGRNTQYF
TRBV2,-,TRBJ1-2,TGTGCCAGTGCCGGGGGGGGGCAATATGGCTACACCTTC,CASAGGGQYGYTF
TRBV19,TRBD1,TRBJ1-5,TGTGCCAGTAGTTGGGGACAGGGTTTTTCTCAGCCCCAGCATTTT,CASSWGQGFSQPQHF
TRBV19,TRBD1,TRBJ1-5,TGTGCCAGTAGCCACGACAGGGGCTTCAATCAGCCCCAGCATTTT,CASSHDRGFNQPQHF
TRBV21-1,-,TRBJ2-3,TGTGCCAGCAGCAATCCCCGACAGGGGACGAGCCAAGTCACAGATACGCAGTATTTT,CASSNPRQGTSQVTDTQYF
TRBV2,TRBD2,TRBJ2-3,TGTGCCAGCAGTCGTCTAGCGGTCGCCACAGATACGCAGTATTTT,CASSRLAVATDTQYF
TRBV27,-,TRBJ2-1,TGTGCCAGCAGTTTATTCGCCCCTAACAATGAGCAGTTCTTC,CASSLFAPNNEQFF
TRBV6-4,-,TRBJ2-3,TGTGCCAGCAGTGTGGGGGGGGGCCTAGATACGCAGTATTTT,CASSVGGGLDTQYF
TRBV19,-,TRBJ1-5,TGTGCCAGTAGTAAAGACGGTTATAGCAATCAGCCCCAGCATTTT,CASSKDGYSNQPQHF